This TCR beta chain is from a study of blood T cell repertoires in COVID-19. The overall study: There were acute and convalescent COVID-19 samples, and they came from the United States, Italy and Spain.

Categorization into cohorts depended on clinical history that participants reported. In the authors' workflow: From reference gene primer amplification, estimates of nucleated cell counts were derived. TCRdb keeps only in-frame clones here, not all; method: immunoSEQ multiplex PCR. From that table come the V and J calls and clone size; the DNA was used to work out D and trimming. Of some 350,000 clones listed, more than 70% are singletons. The CDR3 is made up of 16 amino acids. CDR1 is MDHEN, CDR2 SYDVKM, per germline. With 5 bases clipped from V and 4 bases from J, the junction kept 11 bases outside the gene matches.

The chain links TRBV28 to TRBJ1-1, with TRBD1 identical over 9 bases. This receptor was obtained from a woman in her 30s who had recovered from COVID-19. Sequenced input: PBMCs or T cells enriched from blood (not recorded which). The CDR3 nucleotides are TGTGCCAGCAGTGATCCGGGACAGGGATTGGGCACTGAAGCTTTCTTT. It is translated as CASSDPGQGLGTEAFF.